These 14 T cell receptor beta chains were sequenced from one sample in a study of cytomegalovirus exposure and HLA in healthy donors. This PCR relied on a set of 60 Vbeta primers and 13 Jbeta primers. Repertoires were generated with immunoSEQ multiplex PCR, while TCRdb's copy carries only in-frame clones and drops some. Among some 100,000 clones listed, roughly 80% were seen once. Sequencing was carried out using PBMCs. The source of these receptors is a woman aged 40 to 50 in good health and CMV-seropositive.

The V and J genes are TRBV14 and TRBJ2-1; tentative D call: TRBD2 (5 bases). Germline CDR1 is SGHDN and CDR2 is FVKESK. V lost 4 bases to trimming and J lost 5 bases, with 15 bases between them. This CDR3 contains 15 residues. Here the CDR3 DNA reads TGTGCCAGCAGCCGTGGTCTAGCCGGCGACAATGAGCAGTTCTTC. It codes for CASSRGLAGDNEQFF.

The chain combines TRBV30 with TRBJ2-5; a possible D gene is TRBD2 (5 bases). CDR1 and CDR2 from the germline V gene are GTSNPN and SVGIG (reference sequence). CDR3 size: 12 residues. Deletions cut 0 bases from V and 3 bases from J, with 5 bases between. CDR3 amino acids: CAWSVGEETQYF. The CDR3 coding sequence is TGTGCCTGGAGTGTGGGAGAAGAGACCCAGTACTTC.

This clone has just one count. V gene TRBV18 combines with J gene TRBJ2-7; 8 bases fit TRBD2. Looked up from germline, CDR1 is KGHSH and CDR2 is LQKENI. This CDR3 region has 16 residues. V gave up 3 bases and J gave up 5 bases; unmatched junction bases: 12. The CDR3 reads CASSPRGGGGRDEQYF. The DNA of the CDR3 is TGTGCCAGCTCACCTCGGGGGGGAGGAGGAAGGGACGAGCAGTACTTC. The whole variable domain, filled in from reference TRBV18 and TRBJ2-7, reads NAGVMQNPRHLVRRRGQEARLRCSPMKGHSHVYWYRQLPEEGLKFMVYLQKENIIDESGMPKERFSAEFPKEGPSILRIQQVVRGDSAAYFCASSPRGGGGRDEQYFGPGTRLTVT.

The genes are TRBV2 and TRBJ2-1; no firm D call. The germline V gene has CDR1 SNHLY and CDR2 FYNNEI. V dropped 6 bases and J dropped 9 bases, with 12 bases sitting between them. The CDR3 has 12 amino acids. CDR3 sequence: CASSYFGVEQFF. Here the CDR3 DNA reads TGTGCCAGCAGCTACTTTGGAGTTGAGCAGTTCTTC.

Comments on this clone: Different DNA sequences within this sample yield the same CDR3. The J gene is TRBJ2-5, the V gene TRBV6-6, with D uncertain. The germline V gene has CDR1 MNHNY and CDR2 SVGAGI (reference sequence). This CDR3 contains 14 residues. V dropped 6 bases and J dropped 0 bases, with 11 bases sitting between them. CDR3 sequence reads: CASRMGSNQETQYF. CDR3 in DNA: TGTGCCAGCAGGATGGGCTCAAACCAAGAGACCCAGTACTTC.

The chain recombines TRBV27 with TRBJ1-2; 7 bases align to TRBD1. V shed 5 bases and J 0 bases; nucleotides not matched to a gene: 6. Germline CDR1 and CDR2: MNHEY and SMNVEV (reference sequence). The CDR3 is made up of 15 amino acids. CDR3 sequence reads: CASSTRQGPNYGYTF. The CDR3 coding sequence is TGTGCCAGCAGTACCAGACAGGGTCCTAACTATGGCTACACCTTC.

The V call is TRBV30, the J call TRBJ1-2; possibly TRBD1 for D (5 bases). Germline V gives CDR1 GTSNPN, CDR2 SVGIG (reference sequence). Deletions cut 0 bases from V and 10 bases from J, with 12 bases between. This CDR3 region has 12 residues. The CDR3 loop reads CAWSVSQGSYTF. The CDR3 region has the DNA TGTGCCTGGAGTGTAAGTCAGGGCTCCTACACCTTC.

This clone was counted only a few times. The chain uses TRBV2 and TRBJ1-5, with TRBD1 identical over 7 bases. V was clipped by 6 bases and J by 3 bases; unmatched bases: 8. The germline CDR1 and CDR2 sequences are SNHLY and FYNNEI. The CDR3 totals 15 residues. The CDR3 bases are TGTGCCAGCAGAGTCGACAGGGTTAACAATCAGCCCCAGCATTTT. This codes for CASRVDRVNNQPQHF.

The chain links TRBV21-1 to TRBJ2-7; TRBD1, the table's D call, lacks a check against the DNA. TRBV21-1 is noted as a pseudogene. This CDR3 region has 23 residues. CDR3: CASSKDGHKSTGQGQPGPYEQYF. DNA for the CDR3: TGTGCCAGCAGCAAAGACGGGCATAAATCAACCGGACAGGGACAGCCCGGCCCCTACGAGCAGTACTTC.

The rearrangement joins TRBV6-5 to TRBJ1-2, with 9 bases lining up with TRBD1. Germline CDR1 and CDR2: MNHEY and SVGAGI. The trim removed 6 bases at V and 6 bases at J, leaving 5 bases unmatched. CDR3 length: 13 amino acids. DNA for the CDR3: TGTGCCAGCAGCCTGGGACAGGGTGATGGCTACACCTTC. It is translated as CASSLGQGDGYTF.

The chain combines TRBV11-2 with TRBJ2-3, with 7 bases fitting TRBD1. The germline gives CDR1 SGHAT, CDR2 FQNNGV. The CDR3 contains 15 residues. V trimming: 3 bases; J trimming: 2 bases; junction bases outside the gene matches: 5. The CDR3, as DNA: TGTGCCAGCAGCTTGAAGGGGGCCCCCACAGATACGCAGTATTTT. This encodes CASSLKGAPTDTQYF.

The CDR3 spells CASSEDRQVNQPQHF. CDR3 DNA: TGTGCCAGCAGTGAAGATCGACAGGTCAATCAGCCCCAGCATTTT. This chain links TRBV2 with TRBJ1-5; a weak D match, TRBD1 (6 bases). Germline CDR1 is SNHLY and CDR2 is FYNNEI. Trimming removed 1 base from V and 3 bases from J, with 10 bases in between. CDR3 size: 15 residues.

The genes are TRBV10-3 and TRBJ2-3; D not resolved. V lost 5 bases to trimming and J lost 0 bases, with 3 bases between them. Germline loops: CDR1 ENHRY, CDR2 SYGVKD. This CDR3 has 12 amino acids. The CDR3 DNA is TGTGCCATCAGTCCAAGCACAGATACGCAGTATTTT. It codes for CAISPSTDTQYF.

This chain connects TRBV7-6 to TRBJ2-1; D is perhaps TRBD1 (8 bases). This CDR3 has 14 amino acids. V was cut by 5 bases and J by 6 bases, with 14 bases left in between. CDR1 is SGHVS, CDR2 FNYEAQ, per germline. The CDR3 bases are TGTGCCAGCAGCCAAGCGGGACAGGCCAATGAGCAGTTCTTC. It encodes CASSQAGQANEQFF.